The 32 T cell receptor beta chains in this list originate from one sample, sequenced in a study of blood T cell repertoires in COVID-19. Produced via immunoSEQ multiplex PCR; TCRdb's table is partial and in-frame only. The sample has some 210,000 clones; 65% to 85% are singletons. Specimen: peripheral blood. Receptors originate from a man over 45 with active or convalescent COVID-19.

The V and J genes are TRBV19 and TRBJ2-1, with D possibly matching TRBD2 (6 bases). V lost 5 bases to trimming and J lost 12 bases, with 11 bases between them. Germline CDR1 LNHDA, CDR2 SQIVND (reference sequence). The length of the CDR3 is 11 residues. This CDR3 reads CASSAGTLQFF. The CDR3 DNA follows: TGTGCCAGTAGTGCCGGGACTTTGCAGTTCTTC.

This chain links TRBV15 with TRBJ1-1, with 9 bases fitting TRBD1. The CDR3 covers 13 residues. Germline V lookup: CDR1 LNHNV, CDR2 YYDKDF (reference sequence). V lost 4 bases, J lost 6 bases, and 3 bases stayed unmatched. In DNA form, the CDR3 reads TGTGCCACCAGCACGGGGACAGGGCCTGAAGCTTTCTTT. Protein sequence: CATSTGTGPEAFF. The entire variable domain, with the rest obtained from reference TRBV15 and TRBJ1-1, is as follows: DAMVIQNPRYQVTQFGKPVTLSCSQTLNHNVMYWYQQKSSQAPKLLFHYYDKDFNNEADTPDNFQSRRPNTSFCFLDIRSPGLGDTAMYLCATSTGTGPEAFFGQGTRLTVV.

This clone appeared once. The CDR3 loop is CASSLVPPELNETEAFF. The DNA of the CDR3 is TGTGCCAGCAGCTTGGTCCCCCCCGAACTGAATGAGACTGAAGCTTTCTTT. The chain combines TRBV7-9 with TRBJ1-1; D gene ambiguous. The CDR3 length is 17 residues. V shed 3 bases and J shed 5 bases, with 22 bases lying between them. Germline assignment: CDR1 SEHNR and CDR2 FQNEAQ (reference sequence).

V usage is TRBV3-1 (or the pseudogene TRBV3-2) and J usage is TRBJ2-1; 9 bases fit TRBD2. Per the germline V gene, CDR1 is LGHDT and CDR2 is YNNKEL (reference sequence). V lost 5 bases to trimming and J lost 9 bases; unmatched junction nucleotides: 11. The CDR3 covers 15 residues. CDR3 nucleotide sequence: TGTGCCAGCAGCAAAAGCGGGAGGCATTTAGGTGAGCAGTTCTTC. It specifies CASSKSGRHLGEQFF.

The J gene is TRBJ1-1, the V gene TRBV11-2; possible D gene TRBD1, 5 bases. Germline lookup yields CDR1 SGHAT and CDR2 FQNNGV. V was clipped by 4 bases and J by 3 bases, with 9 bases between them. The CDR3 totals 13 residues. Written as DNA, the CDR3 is TGTGCCAGCAGCTCCACACAGGACACTGAAGCTTTCTTT. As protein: CASSSTQDTEAFF.

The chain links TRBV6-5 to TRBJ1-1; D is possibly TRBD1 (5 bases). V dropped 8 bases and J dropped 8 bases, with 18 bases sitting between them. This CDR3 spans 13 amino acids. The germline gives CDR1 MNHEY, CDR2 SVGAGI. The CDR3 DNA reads TGTGCCAGCGGGGGGAGGAGGGGCCGGGAAGCTTTCTTT. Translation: CASGGRRGREAFF.

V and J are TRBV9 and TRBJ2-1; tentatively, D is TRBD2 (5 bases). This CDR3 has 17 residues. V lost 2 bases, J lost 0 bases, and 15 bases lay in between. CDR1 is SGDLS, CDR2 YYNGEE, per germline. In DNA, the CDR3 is TGTGCCAGCAGCGTTGTCCCTTTCGGGGTCTCCTACAATGAGCAGTTCTTC. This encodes CASSVVPFGVSYNEQFF. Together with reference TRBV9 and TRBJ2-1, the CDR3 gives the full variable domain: DSGVTQTPKHLITATGQRVTLRCSPRSGDLSVYWYQQSLDQGLQFLIQYYNGEERAKGNILERFSAQQFPDLHSELNLSSLELGDSALYFCASSVVPFGVSYNEQFFGPGTRLTVL.

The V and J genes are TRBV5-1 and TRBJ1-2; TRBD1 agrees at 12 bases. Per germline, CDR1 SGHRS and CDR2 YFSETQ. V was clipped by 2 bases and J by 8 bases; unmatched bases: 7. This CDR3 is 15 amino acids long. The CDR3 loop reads CASSLPGQGAGGYTF. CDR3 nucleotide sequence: TGCGCCAGCAGCTTACCGGGACAGGGGGCTGGAGGCTACACCTTC.

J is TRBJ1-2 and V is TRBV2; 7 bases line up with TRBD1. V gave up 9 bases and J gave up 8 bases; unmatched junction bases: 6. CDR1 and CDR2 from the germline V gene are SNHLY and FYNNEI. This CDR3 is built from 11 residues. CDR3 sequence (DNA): TGTGCCAGAGAGGGGGCGGGAGGCTACACCTTC. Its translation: CAREGAGGYTF.

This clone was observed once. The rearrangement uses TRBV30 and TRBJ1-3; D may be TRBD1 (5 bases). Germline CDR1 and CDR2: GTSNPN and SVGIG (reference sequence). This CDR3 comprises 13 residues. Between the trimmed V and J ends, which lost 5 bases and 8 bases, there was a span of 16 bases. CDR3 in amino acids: CAWPPTGGDTIYF. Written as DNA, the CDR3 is TGTGCCTGGCCCCCGACCGGGGGGGACACCATATATTTT.

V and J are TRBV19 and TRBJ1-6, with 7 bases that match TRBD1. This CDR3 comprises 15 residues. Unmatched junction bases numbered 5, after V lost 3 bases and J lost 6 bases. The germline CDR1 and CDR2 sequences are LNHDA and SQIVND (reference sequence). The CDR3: CASSMNRGGNSPLHF. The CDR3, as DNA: TGTGCCAGTAGTATGAACAGGGGAGGTAATTCACCCCTCCACTTT.

CDR3 region: CASSFFLGEQYF. CDR3 nucleotides: TGTGCCAGCAGCTTCTTCCTCGGCGAGCAGTACTTC. The chain recombines TRBV7-2 with TRBJ2-7, with D uncertain. Trimming shortened V by 3 bases and J by 6 bases, and 9 bases separated the two germline ends. Germline assignment: CDR1 SGHTA and CDR2 FQGNSA. The CDR3 totals 12 residues.

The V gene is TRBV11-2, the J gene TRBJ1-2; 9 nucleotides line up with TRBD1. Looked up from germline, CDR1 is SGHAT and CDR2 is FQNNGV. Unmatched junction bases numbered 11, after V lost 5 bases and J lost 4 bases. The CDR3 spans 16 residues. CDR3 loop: CASSPQAGTGIYGYTF. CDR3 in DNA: TGTGCCAGCAGCCCCCAGGCCGGGACAGGGATCTATGGCTACACCTTC.

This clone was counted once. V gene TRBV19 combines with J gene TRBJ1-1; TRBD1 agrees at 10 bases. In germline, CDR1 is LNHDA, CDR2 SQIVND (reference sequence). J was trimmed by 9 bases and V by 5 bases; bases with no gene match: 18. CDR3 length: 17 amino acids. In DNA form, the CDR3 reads TGTGCCAGTAGTCCAGGGACCCTCGGACAGGGGGGTATGAAAGCTTTCTTT. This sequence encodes CASSPGTLGQGGMKAFF.

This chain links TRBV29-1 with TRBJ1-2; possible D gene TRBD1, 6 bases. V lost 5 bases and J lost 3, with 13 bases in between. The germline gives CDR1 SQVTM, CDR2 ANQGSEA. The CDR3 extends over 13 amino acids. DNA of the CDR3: TGCAGCGTTAAACGACAGGAGTACTATGGCTACACCTTC. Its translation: CSVKRQEYYGYTF.

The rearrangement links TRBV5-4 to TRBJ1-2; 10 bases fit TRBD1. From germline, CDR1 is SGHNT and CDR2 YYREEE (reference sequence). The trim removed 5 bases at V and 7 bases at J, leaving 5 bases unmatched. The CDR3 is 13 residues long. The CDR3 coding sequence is TGTGCCAGCAGGGAGACAGGGGGCGTTGGCTACACCTTC. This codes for CASRETGGVGYTF.

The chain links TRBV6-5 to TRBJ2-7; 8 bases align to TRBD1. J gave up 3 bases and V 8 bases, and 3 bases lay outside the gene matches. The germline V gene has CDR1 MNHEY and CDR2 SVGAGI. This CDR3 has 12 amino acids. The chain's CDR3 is CASHDRGYEQYF. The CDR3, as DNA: TGTGCCAGCCACGACAGGGGCTACGAGCAGTACTTC.

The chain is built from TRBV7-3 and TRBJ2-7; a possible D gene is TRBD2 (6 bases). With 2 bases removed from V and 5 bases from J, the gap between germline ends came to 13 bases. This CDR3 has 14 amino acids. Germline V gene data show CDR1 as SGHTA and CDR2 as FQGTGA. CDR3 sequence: CASSLLGGGDEQYF. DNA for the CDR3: TGTGCCAGCAGCTTATTGGGGGGAGGTGACGAGCAGTACTTC.

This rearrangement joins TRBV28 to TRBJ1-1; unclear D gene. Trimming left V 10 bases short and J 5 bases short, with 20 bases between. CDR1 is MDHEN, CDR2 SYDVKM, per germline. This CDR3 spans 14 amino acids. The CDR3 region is CATSPRRVLTEAFF. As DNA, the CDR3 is TGTGCCACCTCCCCGAGGCGAGTGTTGACTGAAGCTTTCTTT.

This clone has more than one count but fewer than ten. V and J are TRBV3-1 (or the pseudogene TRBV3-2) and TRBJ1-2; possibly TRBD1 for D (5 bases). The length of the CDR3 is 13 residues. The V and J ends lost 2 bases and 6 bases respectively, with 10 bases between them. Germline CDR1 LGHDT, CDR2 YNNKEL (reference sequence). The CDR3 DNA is TGTGCCAGCAGCCAACCCGGCAGGGATGGCTACACCTTC. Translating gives CASSQPGRDGYTF.

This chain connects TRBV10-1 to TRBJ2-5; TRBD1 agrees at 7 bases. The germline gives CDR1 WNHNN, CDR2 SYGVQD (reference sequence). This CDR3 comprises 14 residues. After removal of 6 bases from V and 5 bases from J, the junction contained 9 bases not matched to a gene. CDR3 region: CASSPDRYWETQYF. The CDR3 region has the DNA TGCGCCAGCAGCCCGGACAGGTACTGGGAGACCCAGTACTTC.

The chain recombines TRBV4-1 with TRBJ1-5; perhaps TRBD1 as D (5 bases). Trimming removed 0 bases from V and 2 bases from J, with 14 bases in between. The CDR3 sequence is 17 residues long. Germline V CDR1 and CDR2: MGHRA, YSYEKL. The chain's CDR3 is CASSQEALGGGNQPQHF. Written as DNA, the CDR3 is TGCGCCAGCAGCCAAGAGGCCTTGGGGGGAGGCAATCAGCCCCAGCATTTT.

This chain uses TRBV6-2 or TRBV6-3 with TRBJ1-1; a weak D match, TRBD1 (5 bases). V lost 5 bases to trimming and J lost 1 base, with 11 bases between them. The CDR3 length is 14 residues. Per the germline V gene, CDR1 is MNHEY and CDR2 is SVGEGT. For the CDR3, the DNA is TGTGCCAGCAGTCGCCAGGGCGCGAACACTGAAGCTTTCTTT. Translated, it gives CASSRQGANTEAFF.

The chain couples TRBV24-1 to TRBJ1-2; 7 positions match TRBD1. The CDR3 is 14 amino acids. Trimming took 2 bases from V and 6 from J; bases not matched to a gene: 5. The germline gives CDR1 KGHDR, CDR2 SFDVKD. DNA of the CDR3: TGTGCCACCAGTGATTACGTACAGGGGCATGGCTACACCTTC. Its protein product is CATSDYVQGHGYTF.

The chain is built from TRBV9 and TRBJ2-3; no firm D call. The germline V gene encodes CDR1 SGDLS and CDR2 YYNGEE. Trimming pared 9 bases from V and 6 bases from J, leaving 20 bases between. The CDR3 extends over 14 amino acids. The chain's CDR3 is CATGKNGARDTQYF. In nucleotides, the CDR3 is TGTGCCACCGGAAAGAACGGCGCGAGGGATACGCAGTATTTT.

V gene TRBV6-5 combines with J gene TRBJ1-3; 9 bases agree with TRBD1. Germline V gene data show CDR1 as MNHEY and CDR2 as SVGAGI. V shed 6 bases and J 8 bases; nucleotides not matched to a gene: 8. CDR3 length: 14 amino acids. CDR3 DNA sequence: TGTGCCAGCAGGTCACAGGGGGCTCAGGACACCATATATTTT. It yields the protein CASRSQGAQDTIYF.

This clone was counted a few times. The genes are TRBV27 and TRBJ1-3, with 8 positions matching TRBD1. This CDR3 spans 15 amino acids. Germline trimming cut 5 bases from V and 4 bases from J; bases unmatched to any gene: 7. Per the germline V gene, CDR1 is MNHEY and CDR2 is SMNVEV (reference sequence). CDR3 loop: CASSPGGSLGNTIYF. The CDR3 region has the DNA TGTGCCAGCAGTCCAGGGGGCAGTCTGGGAAACACCATATATTTT.

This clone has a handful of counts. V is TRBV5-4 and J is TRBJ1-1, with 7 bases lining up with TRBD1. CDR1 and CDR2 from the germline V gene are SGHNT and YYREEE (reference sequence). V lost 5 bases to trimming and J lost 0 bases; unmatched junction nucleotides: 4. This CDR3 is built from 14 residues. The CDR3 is CASREGQMNTEAFF. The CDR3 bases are TGTGCCAGCAGGGAGGGACAGATGAACACTGAAGCTTTCTTT.

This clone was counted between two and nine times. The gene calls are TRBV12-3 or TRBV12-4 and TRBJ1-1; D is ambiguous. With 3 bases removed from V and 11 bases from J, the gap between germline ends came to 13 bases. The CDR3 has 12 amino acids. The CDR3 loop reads CASSFPGVAAFF. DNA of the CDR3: TGTGCCAGCAGTTTCCCCGGGGTGGCGGCTTTCTTT.

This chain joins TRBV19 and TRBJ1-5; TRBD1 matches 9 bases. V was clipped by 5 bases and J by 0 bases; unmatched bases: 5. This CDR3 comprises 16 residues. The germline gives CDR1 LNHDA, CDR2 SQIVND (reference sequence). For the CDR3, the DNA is TGTGCCAGTAGTGTCGGGACAGGGTATAGCAATCAGCCCCAGCATTTT. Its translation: CASSVGTGYSNQPQHF.

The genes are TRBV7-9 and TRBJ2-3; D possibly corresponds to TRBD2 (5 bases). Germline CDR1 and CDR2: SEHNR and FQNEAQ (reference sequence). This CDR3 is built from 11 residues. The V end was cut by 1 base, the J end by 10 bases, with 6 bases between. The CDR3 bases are TGTGCCAGCAGCTTAGAGGAGGCGCAGTATTTT. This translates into CASSLEEAQYF.

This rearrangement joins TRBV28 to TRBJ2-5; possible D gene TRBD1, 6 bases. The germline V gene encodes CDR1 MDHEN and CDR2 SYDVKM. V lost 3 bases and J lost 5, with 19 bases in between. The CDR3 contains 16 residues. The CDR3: CASSFPGHPAAETQYF. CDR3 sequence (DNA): TGTGCCAGCAGTTTTCCGGGACATCCCGCGGCTGAGACCCAGTACTTC.